The clone carrying this T cell receptor (beta chain) was seen ten or more times. Its antigen is not known. Germline CDR1 and CDR2: SNHLY and FYNNEI. CDR3 size: 14 residues. Indicated time point: newly diagnosed GD, antithyroid drugs for less than 3 months. Extracted RNA from PBMCs served as the source of the TCR library. Through Arm-PCR of CDR3 regions and iRepertoire HTBI primers, TCR beta libraries were built. Each CDR3 protein is one row after TCRdb ran MiXCR on the multiplex PCR reads. The sample records more than 300,000 distinct CDR3 sequences, 10% to 15% being singletons. These data belong to a study of regulatory T cells in long-lasting Graves disease. Study-level findings and limits: Thyroid tissue was not studied; only peripheral blood was.

The same specimen was also included in a second study, on T cells in Graves' hyperthyroidism and ophthalmopathy.

This sequence joins TRBV2 and TRBJ1-1, with D unresolved. Sequencing used peripheral blood mononuclear cells (PBMCs), obtained at new diagnosis, from a patient treated with antithyroid drugs. The sequence was collected from a woman between 18 and 30 years old with Graves disease. CDR3 sequence: CVITADTLNTEAFF. CDR3 in DNA: TGTGTCATAACTGCCGACACCTTGAACACTGAAGCTTTCTTT.